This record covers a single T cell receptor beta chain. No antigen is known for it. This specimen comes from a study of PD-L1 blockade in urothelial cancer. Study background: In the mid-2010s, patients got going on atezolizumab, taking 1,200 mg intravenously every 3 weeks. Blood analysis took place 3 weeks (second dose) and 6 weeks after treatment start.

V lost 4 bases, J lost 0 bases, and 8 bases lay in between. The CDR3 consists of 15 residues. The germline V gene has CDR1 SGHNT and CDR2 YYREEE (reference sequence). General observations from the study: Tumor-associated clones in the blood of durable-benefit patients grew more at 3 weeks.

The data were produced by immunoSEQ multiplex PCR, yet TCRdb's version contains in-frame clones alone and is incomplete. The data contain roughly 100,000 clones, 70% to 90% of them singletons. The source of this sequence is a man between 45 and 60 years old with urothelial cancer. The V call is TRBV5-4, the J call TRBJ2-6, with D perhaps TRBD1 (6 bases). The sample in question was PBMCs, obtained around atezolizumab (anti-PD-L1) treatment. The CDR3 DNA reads TGTGCCAGCAGCACACAGGGCTCTGGGGCCAACGTCCTGACTTTC. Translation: CASSTQGSGANVLTF.